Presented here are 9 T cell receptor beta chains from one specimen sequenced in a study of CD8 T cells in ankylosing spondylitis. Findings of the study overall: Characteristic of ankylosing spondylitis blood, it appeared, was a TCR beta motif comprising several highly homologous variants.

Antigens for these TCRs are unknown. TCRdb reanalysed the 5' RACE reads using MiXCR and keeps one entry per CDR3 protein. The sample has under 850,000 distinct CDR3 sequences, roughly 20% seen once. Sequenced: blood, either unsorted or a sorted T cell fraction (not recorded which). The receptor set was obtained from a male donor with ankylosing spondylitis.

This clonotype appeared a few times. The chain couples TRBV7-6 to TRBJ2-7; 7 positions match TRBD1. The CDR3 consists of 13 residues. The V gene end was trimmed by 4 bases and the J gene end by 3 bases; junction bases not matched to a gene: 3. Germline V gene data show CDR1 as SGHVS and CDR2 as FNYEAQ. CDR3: CASSSGDSYEQYF. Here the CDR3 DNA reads TGTGCCAGCAGCTCCGGGGACAGCTACGAGCAGTACTTC.

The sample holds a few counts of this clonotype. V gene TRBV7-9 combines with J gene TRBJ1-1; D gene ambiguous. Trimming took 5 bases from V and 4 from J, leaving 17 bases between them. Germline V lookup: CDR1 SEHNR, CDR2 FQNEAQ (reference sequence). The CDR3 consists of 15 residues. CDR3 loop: CASSPDGGEFTEAFF. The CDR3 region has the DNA TGTGCCAGCAGCCCGGACGGCGGTGAGTTCACTGAAGCTTTCTTT.

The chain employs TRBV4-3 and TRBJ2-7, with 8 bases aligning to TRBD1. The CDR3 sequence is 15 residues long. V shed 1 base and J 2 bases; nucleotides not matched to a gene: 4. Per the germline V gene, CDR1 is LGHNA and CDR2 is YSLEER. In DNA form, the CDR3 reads TGCGCCAGCAGCCAAGGGACAGGGCCGCCCTACGAGCAGTACTTC. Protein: CASSQGTGPPYEQYF.

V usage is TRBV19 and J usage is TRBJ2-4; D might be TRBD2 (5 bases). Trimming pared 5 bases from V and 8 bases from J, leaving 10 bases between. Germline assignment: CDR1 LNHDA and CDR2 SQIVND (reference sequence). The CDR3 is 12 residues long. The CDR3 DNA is TGTGCCAGTAGTTCCAGGCGGGACATTCAGTACTTC. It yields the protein CASSSRRDIQYF.

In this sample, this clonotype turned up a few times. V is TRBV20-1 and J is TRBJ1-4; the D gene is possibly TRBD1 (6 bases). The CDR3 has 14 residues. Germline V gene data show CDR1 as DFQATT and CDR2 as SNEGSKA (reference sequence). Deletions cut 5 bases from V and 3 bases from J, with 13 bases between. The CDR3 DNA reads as TGCAGTGCTTATATCAGGGGACCTAATGAAAAACTGTTTTTT. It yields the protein CSAYIRGPNEKLFF.

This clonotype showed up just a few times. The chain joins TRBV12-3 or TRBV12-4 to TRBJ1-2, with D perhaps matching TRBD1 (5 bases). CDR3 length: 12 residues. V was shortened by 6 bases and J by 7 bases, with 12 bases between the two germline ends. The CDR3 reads CASSIGGGGYTF. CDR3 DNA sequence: TGTGCCAGCAGCATCGGCGGGGGTGGCTACACCTTC.

Here the CDR3 DNA reads TGCGCCAGCAGCGCCGCACACCCCGGGGGGAACGAGCAGTACTTC. Translating gives CASSAAHPGGNEQYF. The rearrangement links TRBV5-1 to TRBJ2-7, with 7 bases that match TRBD2. Germline values: CDR1 SGHRS, CDR2 YFSETQ. V was clipped by 4 bases and J by 5 bases; unmatched bases: 12. This CDR3 has 15 amino acids.

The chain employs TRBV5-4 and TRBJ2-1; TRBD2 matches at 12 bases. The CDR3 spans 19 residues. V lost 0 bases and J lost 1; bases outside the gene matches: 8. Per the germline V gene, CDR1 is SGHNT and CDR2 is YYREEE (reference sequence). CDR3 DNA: TGTGCCAGCAGCTTGGGACTAGCGGGAGTCTTGAGGTCCTACAATGAGCAGTTCTTC. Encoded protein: CASSLGLAGVLRSYNEQFF.

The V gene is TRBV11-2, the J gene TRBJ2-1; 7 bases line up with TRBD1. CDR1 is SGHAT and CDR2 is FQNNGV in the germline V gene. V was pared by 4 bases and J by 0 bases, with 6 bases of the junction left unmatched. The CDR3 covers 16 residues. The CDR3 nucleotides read TGTGCCAGCAGCTCGAGGGGGCAGAGCTCCTACAATGAGCAGTTCTTC. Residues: CASSSRGQSSYNEQFF.